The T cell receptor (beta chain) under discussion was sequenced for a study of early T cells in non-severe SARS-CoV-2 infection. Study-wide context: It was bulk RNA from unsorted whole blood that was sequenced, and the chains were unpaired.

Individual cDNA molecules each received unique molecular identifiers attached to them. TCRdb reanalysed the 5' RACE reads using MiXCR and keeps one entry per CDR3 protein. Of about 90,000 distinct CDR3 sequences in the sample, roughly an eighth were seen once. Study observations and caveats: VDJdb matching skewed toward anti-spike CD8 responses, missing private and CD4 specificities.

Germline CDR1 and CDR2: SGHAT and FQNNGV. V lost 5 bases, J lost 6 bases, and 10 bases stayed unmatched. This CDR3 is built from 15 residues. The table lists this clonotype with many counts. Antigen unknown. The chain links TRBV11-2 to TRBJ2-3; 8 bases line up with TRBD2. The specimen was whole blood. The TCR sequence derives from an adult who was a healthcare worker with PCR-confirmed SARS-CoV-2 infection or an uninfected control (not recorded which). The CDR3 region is CASSLLADSFDTQYF. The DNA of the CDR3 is TGTGCCAGCAGCCTACTAGCGGACTCGTTTGATACGCAGTATTTT. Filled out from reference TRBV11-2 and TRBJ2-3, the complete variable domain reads EAGVAQSPRYKIIEKRQSVAFWCNPISGHATLYWYQQILGQGPKLLIQFQNNGVVDDSQLPKDRFSAERLKGVDSTLKIQPAKLEDSAVYLCASSLLADSFDTQYFGPGTRLTVL.